This TCR beta chain was captured by sequencing in a study of blood T cell repertoires in COVID-19. Study-wide background: COVID-19 samples from acute and convalescent phases originated in the United States, Italy and Spain.

Clones were sequenced by immunoSEQ multiplex PCR, and TCRdb holds only the in-frame ones, with some missing. The sample records tens of thousands of clones, 65% to 90% being singletons. This clone was counted only a few times. Sequenced sample: peripheral blood. The TCR comes from a man between 50 and 59 years old with active COVID-19.

The CDR3 loop is CASSQATGKGQPQHF. The CDR3 nucleotides are TGCGCCAGCAGCCAAGCGACAGGGAAGGGTCAGCCCCAGCATTTT. The chain couples TRBV4-1 to TRBJ1-5; 7 nucleotides agree with TRBD1. Germline CDR1 MGHRA, CDR2 YSYEKL. This CDR3 has 15 amino acids. V shed 1 base, J shed 6 bases, and the junction held 6 bases outside the gene matches.